The present entry profiles one T cell receptor (beta chain) with its context. This entry belongs to a study of long-term antiretroviral therapy in people with HIV. The immunoSEQ assay was v3.0, run at survey level. The assay was immunoSEQ multiplex PCR, and TCRdb's table has in-frame clones only and misses some. The sample carries 9,500 to 15,000 clones, about 73% recorded once. V was shortened by 2 bases and J by 5 bases, with 6 bases between the two germline ends. CDR3 length equals 12 residues. Germline V gene sequence: CDR1 MRHNA, CDR2 SNTAGT. Cryopreserved PBMC samples of about 1-10 million cells were used for DNA extraction.

This sequence joins TRBV6-4 and TRBJ1-2; unclear D gene. This specimen consisted of unsorted PBMCs, obtained around 3.1 years before starting antiretroviral therapy. The sequence was obtained from a man aged 40-55 years with HIV. The CDR3 DNA is TGTGCCAGCAGTGACGGAGGTTATGGCTACACCTTC. Protein sequence: CASSDGGYGYTF.